These T cell receptor beta chains were read from a single sample in a study of cytomegalovirus exposure and HLA in healthy donors. Measured with immunoSEQ multiplex PCR; TCRdb has only the in-frame clones, and not every one. The profile shows over 150,000 clones, 82% of them singletons. Sequencing input: PBMCs. The receptor set was obtained from a woman aged 45-65 years in good health and CMV-seropositive. The conserved cysteine and the conserved F or W are not part of the CDR3 here.

v_gene: TRBV7-2
len: 13
j_gene: TRBJ2-2
CDR3aa: ASSADRGGIGELF

v_gene: TRBV5-1
len: 13
j_gene: TRBJ2-3
CDR3aa: ASRAGLPSTDTQY

v_gene: TRBV19
len: 14
j_gene: TRBJ2-3
CDR3aa: ASSMRRPRAGDTQY

v_gene: TRBV5-4
len: 13
j_gene: TRBJ2-3
CDR3aa: ASSGTSGGTDTQY

v_gene: TRBV10-3
len: 12
j_gene: TRBJ2-7
CDR3aa: AISDSGQGYEQY

v_gene: TRBV7-9
len: 14
j_gene: TRBJ1-4
CDR3aa: SSSAGQGASGEKLF

v_gene: TRBV5-1
len: 13
j_gene: TRBJ2-3
CDR3aa: ASSVRDFSTDTQY

v_gene: TRBV11-2
len: 12
j_gene: TRBJ2-7
CDR3aa: ASSLSRGSNEQY

v_gene: TRBV6-6
len: 12
j_gene: TRBJ1-1
CDR3aa: ASSIPGQITEAF

v_gene: TRBV6-5
len: 12
j_gene: TRBJ1-1
CDR3aa: ASSYASRDTEAF

v_gene: TRBV7-3
len: 15
j_gene: TRBJ1-5
CDR3aa: ASSLNPSARGREPQH

v_gene: TRBV30
len: 13
j_gene: TRBJ2-7
CDR3aa: AWSPGQGSSYEQY

v_gene: TRBV30
len: 10
j_gene: TRBJ2-5
CDR3aa: AWTSGSETQY

v_gene: TRBV4-1
len: 13
j_gene: TRBJ2-3
CDR3aa: ASSQDQRGLDTQY

v_gene: TRBV5-1
len: 13
j_gene: TRBJ2-2
CDR3aa: ASSLSGENTGELF

v_gene: TRBV5-1
len: 13
j_gene: TRBJ2-7
CDR3aa: ASSLDGGGSEEQY

v_gene: TRBV2
len: 14
j_gene: TRBJ2-2
CDR3aa: ASSGDRAPNTGELF

v_gene: TRBV27
len: 12
j_gene: TRBJ2-1
CDR3aa: ASSPQGPYNEQF

v_gene: TRBV7-9
len: 13
j_gene: TRBJ2-5
CDR3aa: SSSLDGRDGETQY

v_gene: TRBV7-2
len: 11
j_gene: TRBJ1-1
CDR3aa: ASSLVGDTEAF

v_gene: TRBV28
len: 13
j_gene: TRBJ2-1
CDR3aa: ASTGTSSSYNEQF

v_gene: TRBV28
len: 11
j_gene: TRBJ2-5
CDR3aa: ASSSPGGVTQY

v_gene: TRBV28
len: 13
j_gene: TRBJ2-7
CDR3aa: ASSTGLADLYEQY

v_gene: TRBV18
len: 14
j_gene: TRBJ1-2
CDR3aa: ASFVEQGRVPVGYT

v_gene: TRBV29-1
len: 12
j_gene: TRBJ2-6
CDR3aa: SVTTGPGANVLT

v_gene: TRBV27
len: 11
j_gene: TRBJ2-4
CDR3aa: ASRRQGANSQY

v_gene: TRBV18
len: 9
j_gene: TRBJ2-5
CDR3aa: ASSPLETQY

v_gene: TRBV5-3
len: 13
j_gene: TRBJ1-6
CDR3aa: ARSLGLQGNSPLH

v_gene: TRBV4-3
len: 12
j_gene: TRBJ1-2
CDR3aa: ASSQGQRNYGYT

v_gene: TRBV11-2
len: 12
j_gene: TRBJ1-5
CDR3aa: ASSVDRSGQPQH

v_gene: TRBV28
len: 13
j_gene: TRBJ1-2
CDR3aa: ASSLSRGGVNGYT

v_gene: TRBV7-2
len: 11
j_gene: TRBJ2-3
CDR3aa: ASSPLLAGEQY

v_gene: TRBV7-2
len: 13
j_gene: TRBJ1-5
CDR3aa: ASSSGTVGNQPQH

v_gene: TRBV5-5
len: 14
j_gene: TRBJ2-7
CDR3aa: ASSLMFGVSGNEQY

v_gene: TRBV4-2
len: 18
j_gene: TRBJ2-2
CDR3aa: ASSQDPLAGGPLDTGELF

v_gene: TRBV5-6
len: 13
j_gene: TRBJ2-6
CDR3aa: ASSLRASGANGLT

v_gene: TRBV28
len: 13
j_gene: TRBJ1-4
CDR3aa: ASSSGQRAQEKLF

v_gene: TRBV7-9
len: 14
j_gene: TRBJ2-1
CDR3aa: ASSLDGRGRYNEQF

v_gene: TRBV11-3
len: 13
j_gene: TRBJ2-1
CDR3aa: ASSLGDSNYNEQF

v_gene: TRBV7-2
len: 13
j_gene: TRBJ1-6
CDR3aa: ASSLAQGLNSPLH

v_gene: TRBV7-9
len: 14
j_gene: TRBJ2-1
CDR3aa: ASSLPGRGGDNEQF

v_gene: TRBV7-8
len: 13
j_gene: TRBJ1-1
CDR3aa: ASRDWGVGGAEAF

v_gene: TRBV19
len: 14
j_gene: TRBJ2-1
CDR3aa: ASSSITGARYNEQF

v_gene: TRBV28
len: 13
j_gene: TRBJ1-2
CDR3aa: ASSLVGGDGYGYT

v_gene: TRBV10-1
len: 12
j_gene: TRBJ2-7
CDR3aa: ASSAGLGAYEQY

v_gene: TRBV4-1
len: 18
j_gene: TRBJ2-1
CDR3aa: ASSQRILKLGGGADNEQF

v_gene: TRBV5-6
len: 13
j_gene: TRBJ2-3
CDR3aa: ASSDRDRLTDTQY

v_gene: TRBV2
len: 15
j_gene: TRBJ2-4
CDR3aa: ASLPLKLVKAKNSQY

v_gene: TRBV14
len: 14
j_gene: TRBJ1-4
CDR3aa: ASSQTNFYENEKLF

v_gene: TRBV28
len: 12
j_gene: TRBJ2-7
CDR3aa: ASSRGLAGVVQY

v_gene: TRBV18
len: 14
j_gene: TRBJ2-2
CDR3aa: ASSPPSGRDTGELF

v_gene: TRBV2
len: 13
j_gene: TRBJ2-5
CDR3aa: ASGRGVLSQETQY

v_gene: TRBV7-8
len: 13
j_gene: TRBJ2-3
CDR3aa: ASSHRDREKNTQY

v_gene: TRBV5-5
len: 13
j_gene: TRBJ1-2
CDR3aa: ASSFHLPMDYGYT

v_gene: TRBV5-3
len: 11
j_gene: TRBJ2-7
CDR3aa: ARTGGTGDEQY

v_gene: TRBV6-6
len: 12
j_gene: TRBJ1-5
CDR3aa: ASGPGQNNQPQH

v_gene: TRBV10-3
len: 11
j_gene: TRBJ2-1
CDR3aa: AISVPGDNEQF

v_gene: TRBV5-1
len: 12
j_gene: TRBJ2-7
CDR3aa: ASRPASGVGEQY

v_gene: TRBV2
len: 12
j_gene: TRBJ2-7
CDR3aa: ASRGTGGLHEQY